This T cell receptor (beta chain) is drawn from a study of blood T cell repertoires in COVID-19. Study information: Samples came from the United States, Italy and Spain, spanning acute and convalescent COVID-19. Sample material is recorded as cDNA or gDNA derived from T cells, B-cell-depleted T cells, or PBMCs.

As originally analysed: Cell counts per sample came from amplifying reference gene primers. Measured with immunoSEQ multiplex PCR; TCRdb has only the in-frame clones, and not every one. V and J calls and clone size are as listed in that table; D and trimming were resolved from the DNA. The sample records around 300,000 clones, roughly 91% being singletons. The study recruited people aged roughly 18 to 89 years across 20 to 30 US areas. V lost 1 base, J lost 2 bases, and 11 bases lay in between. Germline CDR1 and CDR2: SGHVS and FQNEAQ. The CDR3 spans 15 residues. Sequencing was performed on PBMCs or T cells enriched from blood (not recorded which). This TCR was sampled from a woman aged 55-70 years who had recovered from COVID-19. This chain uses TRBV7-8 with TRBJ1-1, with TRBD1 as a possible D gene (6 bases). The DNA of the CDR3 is TGTGCCAGCAGCTTAGTGTACAGGGCTAACACTGAAGCTTTCTTT. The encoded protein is CASSLVYRANTEAFF.